The 21 T cell receptor beta chains reported below all come from one sample, sequenced in a study of Graves' ophthalmopathy and Graves' hyperthyroidism. RNA served as the template for amplifying TCR beta CDR3 regions. The authors performed first-round RT-PCR with HTBI primers and then a second-round multiplex PCR. TCRdb re-analysed the multiplex PCR reads in MiXCR, keeping a single row per CDR3 protein. The sample yields 560,000 or so distinct CDR3 sequences, roughly 40% seen once. The specimen was peripheral blood or thyroid tissue (not recorded which). These receptors all stem from an adult man with Graves' hyperthyroidism.

As to this clonotype: Given a much more abundant clone one base away, this may be a read error. In DNA, the CDR3 is TGCGCCAGCAGCTCACGGAGCCCTAATGAAAAACTGCTTTTT. Protein: CASSSRSPNEKLLF. The chain joins TRBV5-1 to TRBJ1-4; D is undetermined. CDR1 is SGHRS and CDR2 is YFSETQ in the germline V gene. The CDR3 covers 14 residues.

In this sample, this clonotype turned up many times. The CDR3 nucleotides read TGCGCCAGCAGCTTGAAGGGAGGTCAGCCCCAGCATTTT. Protein product: CASSLKGGQPQHF. The chain is built from TRBV5-1 and TRBJ1-5; D is unresolved. Trimming removed 1 base at V and 6 bases at J, with 8 bases between. Germline CDR1 SGHRS, CDR2 YFSETQ. This CDR3 comprises 13 residues. Drawing the rest from reference TRBV5-1 and TRBJ1-5, the complete variable domain is KAGVTQTPRYLIKTRGQQVTLSCSPISGHRSVSWYQQTPGQGLQFLFEYFSETQRNKGNFPGRFSGRQFSNSRSEMNVSTLELGDSALYLCASSLKGGQPQHFGDGTRLSIL.

This clonotype has at least ten counts. The chain carries TRBV5-1 and TRBJ2-7, with 8 positions matching TRBD2. The ends lost 4 bases at V and 4 bases at J; junction bases unmatched: 10. The CDR3 is made up of 15 amino acids. CDR1 and CDR2 from the germline V gene are SGHRS and YFSETQ. As DNA, the CDR3 is TGCGCCAGCAGCCAAACCGCGGGACTAGGATACGAGCAGTACTTC. Its protein is CASSQTAGLGYEQYF.

V gene TRBV9 combines with J gene TRBJ2-3; 11 bases match TRBD2. The V gene's germline CDR1 is SGDLS and CDR2 YYNGEE. This CDR3 region has 15 residues. The ends lost 3 bases at V and 3 bases at J; junction bases unmatched: 3. The CDR3 sequence is CASSEGLAVTDTQYF. CDR3 in DNA: TGTGCCAGCAGCGAGGGACTAGCGGTAACAGATACGCAGTATTTT.

This clonotype was seen a few times. The chain joins TRBV2 to TRBJ2-3; the match to TRBD1 covers 11 bases. After removal of 6 bases from V and 5 bases from J, the junction contained 4 bases not matched to a gene. The CDR3 totals 14 residues. CDR1 is SNHLY, CDR2 FYNNEI, per germline. The CDR3 bases are TGTGCCAGCAGCGGACAGGGGGCGCAAGATACGCAGTATTTT. Its translation: CASSGQGAQDTQYF. Drawing the rest from reference TRBV2 and TRBJ2-3, the complete variable domain is EPEVTQTPSHQVTQMGQEVILRCVPISNHLYFYWYRQILGQKVEFLVSFYNNEISEKSEIFDDQFSVERPDGSNFTLKIRSTKLEDSAMYFCASSGQGAQDTQYFGPGTRLTVL.

This clonotype was seen at least ten times. The chain has TRBV10-2 and TRBJ1-4; maybe TRBD1 (5 bases). The V end was cut by 0 bases, the J end by 8 bases, with 10 bases between. The germline gives CDR1 WSHSY, CDR2 SAAADI. CDR3 length: 14 residues. The CDR3 coding sequence is TGCGCCAGCAGTGAGTCGGGGCAGGAGGAAAAACTGTTTTTT. As protein: CASSESGQEEKLFF.

This clonotype was recorded at least ten times. The V call is TRBV5-6, the J call TRBJ1-2; 7 positions match TRBD1. The length of the CDR3 is 15 residues. Germline V lookup: CDR1 SGHDT, CDR2 YYEEEE. J lost 3 bases, V lost 5 bases, and 10 bases had no gene match. The CDR3 sequence is CASSYEYRGYYGYTF. The CDR3 nucleotides read TGTGCCAGCAGTTACGAATACAGGGGATACTATGGCTACACCTTC.

Many counts were recorded for this clonotype. The chain is built from TRBV10-2 and TRBJ2-7; 8 nucleotides agree with TRBD2. The CDR3 has 16 residues. The V gene's germline CDR1 is WSHSY and CDR2 SAAADI. V shed 6 bases, J shed 2 bases, and the junction held 12 bases outside the gene matches. This CDR3 is CASREGPLAGAYEQYF. CDR3 bases: TGCGCCAGCAGAGAAGGTCCCCTAGCGGGCGCCTACGAGCAGTACTTC.

This clonotype showed up many times. The rearrangement links TRBV9 to TRBJ1-2; TRBD1 is a possible D gene (5 bases). The V end lost 0 bases, the J end lost 7 bases, and 16 bases lay between the germline ends. The CDR3 spans 15 residues. Germline V gene sequence: CDR1 SGDLS, CDR2 YYNGEE. DNA for the CDR3: TGTGCCAGCAGCGTAGTGGGGACCTCCGCCGGTGGCTACACCTTC. Residues: CASSVVGTSAGGYTF.

The chain joins TRBV14 to TRBJ2-5, with 7 bases identical to TRBD1. The CDR3 length is 15 residues. V dropped 5 bases and J dropped 3; count of bases not matched to a gene: 9. The germline V gene encodes CDR1 SGHDN and CDR2 FVKESK. CDR3: CASSETGDSEETQYF. The CDR3, as DNA: TGTGCCAGCAGCGAAACAGGGGACAGCGAAGAGACCCAGTACTTC.

This sequence joins TRBV10-3 and TRBJ1-5; D gene unclear. Trimming took off 10 bases at V and 0 bases at J, with 22 bases between the two ends. The CDR3 extends over 17 amino acids. Germline V gene sequence: CDR1 ENHRY, CDR2 SYGVKD. CDR3 sequence: CASSPTVGDYSNQPQHF. The CDR3 bases are TGTGCCAGCAGCCCGACGGTGGGCGATTATAGCAATCAGCCCCAGCATTTT.

The table lists this clonotype with many counts. The V call is TRBV7-9, the J call TRBJ2-5; possibly TRBD1 for D (6 bases). The length of the CDR3 is 13 residues. The germline V gene has CDR1 SEHNR and CDR2 FQNEAQ (reference sequence). V lost 5 bases to trimming and J lost 5 bases, with 12 bases between them. In DNA, the CDR3 is TGTGCCAGCAGCCTAGGGGGTCTCGAGACCCAGTACTTC. Amino acids: CASSLGGLETQYF. Full variable domain (outside the CDR3, taken from reference TRBV7-9 and TRBJ2-5): DTGVSQNPRHKITKRGQNVTFRCDPISEHNRLYWYRQTLGQGPEFLTYFQNEAQLEKSRLLSDRFSAERPKGSFSTLEIQRTEQGDSAMYLCASSLGGLETQYFGPGTRLLVL.

The V and J genes are TRBV6-5 and TRBJ1-6, with 9 bases identical to TRBD1. With V trimmed by 5 bases and J by 6 bases, 8 bases remained unmatched. From germline, CDR1 is MNHEY and CDR2 SVGAGI. This CDR3 is built from 16 residues. The DNA for the CDR3 is TGTGCCAGCAGTGCCGCCACAGGGGGCTCTAATTCACCCCTCCACTTT. Its translation is CASSAATGGSNSPLHF.

This clonotype was observed a few times. The chain combines TRBV7-3 with TRBJ2-2; D not resolved. The CDR3 covers 13 residues. V lost 11 bases, J lost 5 bases, and 15 bases lay in between. Germline assignment: CDR1 SGHTA and CDR2 FQGTGA. The CDR3 DNA sequence: TGTGCCTGGAGTGTACTATCTACCGGGGAGCTGTTTTTT. Encoded protein: CAWSVLSTGELFF.

This clonotype has ten or more counts. The chain recombines TRBV7-8 with TRBJ2-7; TRBD2 matches 13 bases. The CDR3 has 17 amino acids. The germline gives CDR1 SGHVS, CDR2 FQNEAQ. The V and J ends lost 2 bases and 4 bases, in that order; junction bases with no gene match: 8. Here the CDR3 reads CASSLNGLAGDFYEQYF. The CDR3 nucleotides read TGTGCCAGCAGCTTAAATGGACTAGCGGGAGACTTTTACGAGCAGTACTTC.

This clonotype was seen repeatedly, ten times or more. The chain has TRBV25-1 and TRBJ2-2; D gene ambiguous. Germline assignment: CDR1 MGHDK and CDR2 SYGVNS. This CDR3 spans 12 amino acids. V was pared by 10 bases and J by 4 bases, with 10 bases between. CDR3 sequence: CATWRGTGELFF. CDR3 sequence (DNA): TGTGCCACATGGCGCGGCACCGGGGAGCTGTTTTTT.

There are many counts of this clonotype. CDR3 residues: CSARGHRSGISYEQYF. CDR3 nucleotide sequence: TGCAGTGCTAGAGGACATCGGAGCGGCATCTCCTACGAGCAGTACTTC. The chain carries TRBV20-1 and TRBJ2-7, with D possibly matching TRBD2 (5 bases). CDR3 length: 16 residues. With 1 base removed from V and 0 bases from J, the gap between germline ends came to 16 bases. The germline V gene encodes CDR1 DFQATT and CDR2 SNEGSKA (reference sequence).

In this sample, this clonotype turned up a few times. The chain employs TRBV2 and TRBJ2-3; 8 positions match TRBD1. With 10 bases clipped from V and 4 bases from J, the junction kept 4 bases outside the gene matches. Germline CDR1 and CDR2: SNHLY and FYNNEI. The CDR3 length is 12 residues. The CDR3 loop reads CAIRQGPDTQYF. In DNA form, the CDR3 reads TGTGCCATTAGACAGGGGCCAGATACGCAGTATTTT.

Regarding this clonotype: This may arise from a read error, as a much more abundant clone is one base away. CDR3 protein: CATSVYRAETQYF. The CDR3 coding sequence is TGTGCCACCAGTGTTTACAGGGCAGAGACCCAGTACTTC. The chain employs TRBV24-1 and TRBJ2-5, with TRBD1 as a possible D gene (6 bases). The CDR3 is 13 amino acids. V lost 5 bases, J lost 4 bases, and 10 bases lay in between. The germline CDR1 and CDR2 sequences are KGHDR and SFDVKD.

This clonotype has just a few counts. J is TRBJ1-1 and V is TRBV7-9, with 9 bases fitting TRBD1. V lost 5 bases and J lost 7; bases outside the gene matches: 11. Germline lookup yields CDR1 SEHNR and CDR2 FQNEAQ (reference sequence). This CDR3 is built from 15 residues. This chain's CDR3 is CASSAGQGSGSEAFF. CDR3 bases: TGTGCCAGCAGCGCAGGACAGGGGTCTGGTAGTGAAGCTTTCTTT.

The V call is TRBV7-3, the J call TRBJ2-5; D could derive from TRBD1 or TRBD2 (5 bases each). Germline loops: CDR1 SGHTA, CDR2 FQGTGA. The CDR3 is 15 residues long. The ends were cut back, 6 bases at V and 5 bases at J, with 19 bases in the middle. In DNA, the CDR3 is TGTGCCAGCAGTAACCTCCCTGGGGGAACCGAGACCCAGTACTTC. It codes for CASSNLPGGTETQYF. Based on the CDR3 plus reference TRBV7-3 and TRBJ2-5, the full variable domain is GAGVSQTPSNKVTEKGKYVELRCDPISGHTALYWYRQSLGQGPEFLIYFQGTGAADDSGLPNDRFFAVRPEGSVSTLKIQRTERGDSAVYLCASSNLPGGTETQYFGPGTRLLVL.